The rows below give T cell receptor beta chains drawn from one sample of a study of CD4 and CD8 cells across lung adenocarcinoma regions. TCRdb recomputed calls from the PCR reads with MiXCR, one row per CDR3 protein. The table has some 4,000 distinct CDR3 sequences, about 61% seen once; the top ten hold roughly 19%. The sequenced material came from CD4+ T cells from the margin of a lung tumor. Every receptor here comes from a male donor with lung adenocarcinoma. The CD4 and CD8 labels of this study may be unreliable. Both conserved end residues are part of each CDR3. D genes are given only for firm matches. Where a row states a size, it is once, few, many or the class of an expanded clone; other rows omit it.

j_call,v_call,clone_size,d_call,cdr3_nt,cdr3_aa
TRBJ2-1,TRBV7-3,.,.,TGTGCCAGCAGCTTAGGGGGCGGAGGCGGGAATGAGCAGTTCTTC,CASSLGGGGGNEQFF
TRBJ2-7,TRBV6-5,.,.,TGTGCCAGCAGTTACTCAATCAACAGGGCCCCCTACGAGCAGTACTTC,CASSYSINRAPYEQYF
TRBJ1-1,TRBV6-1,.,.,TGTGCCAGCAGTCCATGGGGTCCCCGCGCTGAAGCTTTCTTT,CASSPWGPRAEAFF
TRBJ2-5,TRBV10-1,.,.,TGCGCCAGCAGTGATCCTCGAGGGACCCAGTACTTC,CASSDPRGTQYF
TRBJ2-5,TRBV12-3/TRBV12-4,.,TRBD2,TGTGCCAGCAGCCCGGGACTAGCGTGGTCGACCCAGTACTTC,CASSPGLAWSTQYF
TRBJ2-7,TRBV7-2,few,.,TGTGCCAGCAGCTTAGGGGCCAACTACGAGCAGTACTTC,CASSLGANYEQYF
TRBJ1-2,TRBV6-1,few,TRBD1,TGTGCCAGCAGCCCCCGGGACAGGCCCCGCTACACCTTC,CASSPRDRPRYTF
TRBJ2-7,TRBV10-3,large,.,TGTGCCATCAGTGAGACAGAACGGGGTCGATACGAGCAGTACTTC,CAISETERGRYEQYF
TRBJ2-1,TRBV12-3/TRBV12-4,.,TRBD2,TGTGCCAGCAGCCACCGCCAACTAGCGGGAGGCAATGAGCAGTTCTTC,CASSHRQLAGGNEQFF
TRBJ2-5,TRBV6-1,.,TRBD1,TGTGCCAGCAGTGAAGGGGACAGGGTTGGGGGAGAGACCCAGTACTTC,CASSEGDRVGGETQYF
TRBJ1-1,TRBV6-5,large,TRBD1,TGTGCCAGCAGCTATACAGGGGGCGAGGCTTTCTTT,CASSYTGGEAFF
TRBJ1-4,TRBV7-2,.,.,TGTGCCAGCAGCCCAGCAACTAATGAAAAACTGTTTTTT,CASSPATNEKLFF
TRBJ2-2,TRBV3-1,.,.,TGTGCCAGTAGGGGGACTTACACCGGGGAGCTGTTTTTT,CASRGTYTGELFF
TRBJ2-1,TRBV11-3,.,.,TGTGCCAGCAGCCGAAACAATGAGCAGTTCTTC,CASSRNNEQFF
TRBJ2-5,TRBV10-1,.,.,TGCGCCAGCAGTTTCGACTTGGGGGAGACCCAGTACTTC,CASSFDLGETQYF